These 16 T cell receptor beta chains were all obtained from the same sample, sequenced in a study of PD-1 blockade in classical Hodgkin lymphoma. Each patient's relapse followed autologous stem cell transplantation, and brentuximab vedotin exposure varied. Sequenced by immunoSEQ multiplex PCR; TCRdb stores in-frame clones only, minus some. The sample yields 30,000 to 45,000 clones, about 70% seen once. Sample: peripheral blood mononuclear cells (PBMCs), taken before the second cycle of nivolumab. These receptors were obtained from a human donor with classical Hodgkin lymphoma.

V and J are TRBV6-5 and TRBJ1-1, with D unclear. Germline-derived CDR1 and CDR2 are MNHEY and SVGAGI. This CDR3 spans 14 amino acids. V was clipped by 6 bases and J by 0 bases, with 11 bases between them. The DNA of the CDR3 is TGTGCCAGCAGCAATTCAGGCTTGAACACTGAAGCTTTCTTT. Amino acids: CASSNSGLNTEAFF.

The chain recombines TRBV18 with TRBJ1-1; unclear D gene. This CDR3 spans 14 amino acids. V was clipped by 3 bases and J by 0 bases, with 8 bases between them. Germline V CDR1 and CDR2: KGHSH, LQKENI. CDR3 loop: CASSPLALNTEAFF. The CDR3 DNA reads TGTGCCAGCTCACCCCTCGCACTGAACACTGAAGCTTTCTTT.

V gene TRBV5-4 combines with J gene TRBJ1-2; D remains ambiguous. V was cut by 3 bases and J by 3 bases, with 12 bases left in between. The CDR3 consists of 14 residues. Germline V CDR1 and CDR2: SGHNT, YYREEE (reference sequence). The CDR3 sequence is CASSSPGGHYGYTF. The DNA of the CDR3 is TGTGCCAGCAGCTCACCCGGCGGGCACTATGGCTACACCTTC. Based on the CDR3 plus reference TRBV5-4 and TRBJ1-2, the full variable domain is ETGVTQSPTHLIKTRGQQVTLRCSSQSGHNTVSWYQQALGQGPQFIFQYYREEENGRGNFPPRFSGLQFPNYSSELNVNALELDDSALYLCASSSPGGHYGYTFGSGTRLTVV.

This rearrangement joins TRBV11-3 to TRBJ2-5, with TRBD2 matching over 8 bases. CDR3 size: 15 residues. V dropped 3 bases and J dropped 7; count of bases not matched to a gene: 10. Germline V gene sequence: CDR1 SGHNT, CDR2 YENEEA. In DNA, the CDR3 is TGTGCCAGCAGCTTTAACCTAGCGGGTATGGGGACCCAGTACTTC. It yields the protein CASSFNLAGMGTQYF.

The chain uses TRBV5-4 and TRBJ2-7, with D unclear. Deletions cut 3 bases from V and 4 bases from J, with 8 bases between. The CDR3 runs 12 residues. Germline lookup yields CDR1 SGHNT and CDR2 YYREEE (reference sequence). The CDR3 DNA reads TGTGCCAGCAGCTCTTGGGGTTACGAGCAGTACTTC. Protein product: CASSSWGYEQYF.

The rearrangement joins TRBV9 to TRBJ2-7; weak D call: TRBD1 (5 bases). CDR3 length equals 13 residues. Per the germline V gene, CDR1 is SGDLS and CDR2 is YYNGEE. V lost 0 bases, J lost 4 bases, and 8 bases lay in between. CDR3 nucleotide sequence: TGTGCCAGCAGCGTAGCCCCAGGGTACGAGCAGTACTTC. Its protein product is CASSVAPGYEQYF.

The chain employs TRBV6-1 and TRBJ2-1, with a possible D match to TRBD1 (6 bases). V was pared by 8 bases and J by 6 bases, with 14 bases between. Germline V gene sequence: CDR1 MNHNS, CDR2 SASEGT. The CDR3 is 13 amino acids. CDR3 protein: CASCPIGGNEQFF. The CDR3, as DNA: TGTGCCAGCTGTCCTATAGGGGGCAATGAGCAGTTCTTC.

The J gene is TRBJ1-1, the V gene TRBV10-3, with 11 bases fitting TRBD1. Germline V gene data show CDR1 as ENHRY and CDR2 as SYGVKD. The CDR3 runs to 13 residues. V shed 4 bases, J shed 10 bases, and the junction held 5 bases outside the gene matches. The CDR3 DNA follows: TGTGCCATCAGTGTTGGGACAGGGGGACCAGCTTTCTTT. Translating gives CAISVGTGGPAFF.

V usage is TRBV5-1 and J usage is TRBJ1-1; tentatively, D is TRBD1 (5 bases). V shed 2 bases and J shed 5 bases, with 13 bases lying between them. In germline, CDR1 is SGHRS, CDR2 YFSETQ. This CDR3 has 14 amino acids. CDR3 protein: CASSFNGGDTEAFF. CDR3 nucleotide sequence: TGCGCCAGCAGCTTCAACGGGGGAGATACTGAAGCTTTCTTT.

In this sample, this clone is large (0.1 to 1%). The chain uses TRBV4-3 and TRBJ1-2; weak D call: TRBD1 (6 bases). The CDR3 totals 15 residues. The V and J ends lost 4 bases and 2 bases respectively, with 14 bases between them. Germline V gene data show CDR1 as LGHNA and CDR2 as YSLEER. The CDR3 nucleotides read TGCGCCAGCAGCCCAGGGACAACTGCAAACTATGGCTACACCTTC. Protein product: CASSPGTTANYGYTF.

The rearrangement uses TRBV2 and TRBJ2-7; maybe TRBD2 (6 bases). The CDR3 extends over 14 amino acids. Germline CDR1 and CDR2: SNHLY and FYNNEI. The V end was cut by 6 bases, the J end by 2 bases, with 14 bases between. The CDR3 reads CASRGDLSAYEQYF. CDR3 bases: TGTGCCAGCAGGGGGGACTTGTCAGCCTACGAGCAGTACTTC.

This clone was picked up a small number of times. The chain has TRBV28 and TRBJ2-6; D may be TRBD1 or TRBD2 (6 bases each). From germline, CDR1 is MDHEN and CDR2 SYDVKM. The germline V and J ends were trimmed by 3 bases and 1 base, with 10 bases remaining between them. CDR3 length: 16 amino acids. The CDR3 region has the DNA TGTGCCAGCAGTTTTACAGGGACTTCTGGGGCCAACGTCCTGACTTTC. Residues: CASSFTGTSGANVLTF.

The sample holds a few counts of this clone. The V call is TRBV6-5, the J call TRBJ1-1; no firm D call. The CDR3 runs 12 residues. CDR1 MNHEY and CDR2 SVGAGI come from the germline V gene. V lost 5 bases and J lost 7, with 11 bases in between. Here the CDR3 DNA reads TGTGCCAGCAGTCCAAACAGATATGAAGCTTTCTTT. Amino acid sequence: CASSPNRYEAFF.

CDR3 bases: TGTGCCAGCACTTCGGGAGCGGTCGGGGAGCTGTTTTTT. Encoded protein: CASTSGAVGELFF. The chain has TRBV28 and TRBJ2-2, with D tentatively TRBD2 (6 bases). The CDR3 spans 13 residues. CDR1 and CDR2 (germline): MDHEN, SYDVKM. With 7 bases removed from V and 7 bases from J, the gap between germline ends came to 13 bases.

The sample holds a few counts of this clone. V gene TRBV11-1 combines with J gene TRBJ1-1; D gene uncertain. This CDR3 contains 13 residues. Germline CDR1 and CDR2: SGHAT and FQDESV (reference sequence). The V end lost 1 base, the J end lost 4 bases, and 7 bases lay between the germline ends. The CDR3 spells CASSLGGITEAFF. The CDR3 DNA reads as TGTGCCAGCAGCTTAGGAGGGATCACTGAAGCTTTCTTT.

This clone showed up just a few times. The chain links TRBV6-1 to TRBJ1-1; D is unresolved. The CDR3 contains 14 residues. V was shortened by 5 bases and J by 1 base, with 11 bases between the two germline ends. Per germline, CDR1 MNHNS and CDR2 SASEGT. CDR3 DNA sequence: TGTGCCAGCAGTCCCCATGGGAGGAACACTGAAGCTTTCTTT. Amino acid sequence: CASSPHGRNTEAFF.